Detailed here is one TCR beta chain. This sample is drawn from a study of blood T cell repertoires in COVID-19. The overall study: The United States, Italy and Spain provided the acute and convalescent COVID-19 samples. PBMCs, B-cell-depleted T cells, or T cells were the source of the cDNA or gDNA that made up the material.

Authors' processing steps: Reference gene primers were amplified, and this amplification served to estimate nucleated cell counts. Sequenced by immunoSEQ multiplex PCR; TCRdb stores in-frame clones only, minus some. V, J and clone size derive from that table, while D and trimming were established from the DNA sequence. The sample holds some 140,000 clones, almost 80% seen once. V shed 1 base, J shed 2 bases, and the junction held 3 bases outside the gene matches. This CDR3 region has 16 residues. Germline CDR1 is SGHTA and CDR2 is FQGNSA. The chain recombines TRBV7-2 with TRBJ1-5; 9 bases fit TRBD1. The source material was peripheral blood. The receptor comes from a man aged 55-75 years who had recovered from COVID-19. The CDR3 loop reads CASSLVWTGGNQPQHF. CDR3 DNA: TGTGCCAGCAGCTTAGTCTGGACAGGGGGCAATCAGCCCCAGCATTTT.